This T cell receptor beta chain originates from a study of response to subunit inactivated influenza vaccine. General study findings and limits: New T cells are recruited in small numbers by each seasonal influenza vaccination, according to the authors' suggestion.

MiXCR, applied by TCRdb to the RT-PCR reads, yields one record per CDR3 protein. The sample holds 800,000 or so distinct CDR3 sequences, about 20% seen once. This clonotype was detected many times. The antigen is undetermined. This CDR3 has 15 amino acids. Germline values: CDR1 MNHEY, CDR2 SVGEGT. V lost 3 bases, J lost 0 bases, and 4 bases stayed unmatched. The sequence came from a man aged 50 to 60 who received an inactivated influenza vaccine. This rearrangement joins TRBV6-2 or TRBV6-3 to TRBJ2-5; TRBD2 agrees at 7 bases. Here the sequenced sample was PBMCs from blood, taken about 5 days after vaccination. The DNA for the CDR3 is TGTGCCAGCAGTTATCTAGCGGAAAACCAAGAGACCCAGTACTTC. It translates to CASSYLAENQETQYF.